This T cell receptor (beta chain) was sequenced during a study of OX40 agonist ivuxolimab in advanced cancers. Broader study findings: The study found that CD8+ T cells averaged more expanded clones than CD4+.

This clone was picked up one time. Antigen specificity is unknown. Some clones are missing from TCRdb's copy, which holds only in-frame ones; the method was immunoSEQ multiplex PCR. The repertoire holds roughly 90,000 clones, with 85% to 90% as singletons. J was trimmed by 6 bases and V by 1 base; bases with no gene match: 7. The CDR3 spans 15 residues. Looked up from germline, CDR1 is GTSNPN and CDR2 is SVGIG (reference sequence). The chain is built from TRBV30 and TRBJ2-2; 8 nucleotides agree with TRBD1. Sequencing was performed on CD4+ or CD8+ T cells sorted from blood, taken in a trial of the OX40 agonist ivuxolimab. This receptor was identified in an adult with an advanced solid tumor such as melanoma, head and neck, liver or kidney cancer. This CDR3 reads CAWSAPGTGAGELFF. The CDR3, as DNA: TGTGCCTGGAGTGCCCCCGGGACAGGTGCCGGGGAGCTGTTTTTT.